One and the same sample provided the 4 T cell receptor beta chains below, sequenced in a study of blood T cell repertoires in COVID-19. The protocol was immunoSEQ multiplex PCR, while the TCRdb copy is restricted to in-frame clones and leaves out a portion. The repertoire holds 200,000 to 250,000 clones, with roughly three quarters as singletons. The source material was peripheral blood. These receptors were taken from a woman in her forties with active or convalescent COVID-19.

This clone was seen a few times. This CDR3 reads CATSRGSGTEAFF. The CDR3 DNA sequence: TGTGCCACCAGCAGAGGCTCGGGGACTGAAGCTTTCTTT. This rearrangement joins TRBV15 to TRBJ1-1; no reliable D call. This CDR3 region has 13 residues. Per germline, CDR1 LNHNV and CDR2 YYDKDF (reference sequence). With 1 base removed from V and 5 bases from J, the gap between germline ends came to 8 bases.

The rearrangement links TRBV6-5 to TRBJ2-3, with D uncertain. There are 14 residues in the CDR3. Per the germline V gene, CDR1 is MNHEY and CDR2 is SVGAGI. Trimming removed 8 bases from V and 0 bases from J, with 12 bases in between. The CDR3 spells CASPFLVSTDTQYF. Here the CDR3 DNA reads TGTGCCAGCCCCTTCTTAGTAAGCACAGATACGCAGTATTTT.

The J gene is TRBJ2-3, the V gene TRBV11-2; TRBD2 matches 12 bases. V dropped 4 bases and J dropped 2; count of bases not matched to a gene: 7. From germline, CDR1 is SGHAT and CDR2 FQNNGV. CDR3 length equals 17 residues. CDR3 residues: CASSSTGLAGHTDTQYF. The CDR3 nucleotides are TGTGCCAGCAGCTCGACAGGACTAGCGGGGCACACAGATACGCAGTATTTT.

The chain links TRBV5-6 to TRBJ1-4; D is unresolved. Germline assignment: CDR1 SGHDT and CDR2 YYEEEE. Trimming took off 0 bases at V and 3 bases at J, with 9 bases between the two ends. This CDR3 is 15 amino acids long. DNA of the CDR3: TGTGCCAGCAGCTTGGCCGGTTTGCCTAATGAAAAACTGTTTTTT. It encodes CASSLAGLPNEKLFF.